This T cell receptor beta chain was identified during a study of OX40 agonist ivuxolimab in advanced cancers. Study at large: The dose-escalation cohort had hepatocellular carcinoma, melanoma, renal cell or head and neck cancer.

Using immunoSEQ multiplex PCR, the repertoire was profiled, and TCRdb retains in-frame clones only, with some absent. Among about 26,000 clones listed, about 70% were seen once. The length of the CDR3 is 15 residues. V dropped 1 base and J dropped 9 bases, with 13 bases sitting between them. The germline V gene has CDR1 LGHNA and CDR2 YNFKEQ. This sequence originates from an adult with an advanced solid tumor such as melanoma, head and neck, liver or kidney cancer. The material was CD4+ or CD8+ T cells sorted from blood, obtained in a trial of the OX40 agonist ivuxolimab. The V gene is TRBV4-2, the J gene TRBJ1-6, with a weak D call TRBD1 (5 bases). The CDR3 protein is CASSQAVTGGSPLHF. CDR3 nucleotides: TGTGCCAGCAGCCAAGCGGTCACAGGTGGTTCACCCCTCCACTTT.